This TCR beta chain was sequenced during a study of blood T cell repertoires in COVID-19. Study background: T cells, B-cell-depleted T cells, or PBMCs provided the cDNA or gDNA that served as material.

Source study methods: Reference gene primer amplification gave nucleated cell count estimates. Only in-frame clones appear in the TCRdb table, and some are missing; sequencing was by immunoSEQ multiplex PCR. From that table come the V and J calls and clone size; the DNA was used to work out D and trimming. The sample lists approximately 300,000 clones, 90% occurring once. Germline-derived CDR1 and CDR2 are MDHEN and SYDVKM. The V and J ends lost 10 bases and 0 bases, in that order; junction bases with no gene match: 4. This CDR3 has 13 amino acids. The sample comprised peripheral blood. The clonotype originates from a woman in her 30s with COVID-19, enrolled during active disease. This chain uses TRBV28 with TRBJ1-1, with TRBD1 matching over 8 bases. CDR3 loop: CATRTGLNTEAFF. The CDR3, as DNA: TGTGCCACCAGGACAGGGTTGAACACTGAAGCTTTCTTT.